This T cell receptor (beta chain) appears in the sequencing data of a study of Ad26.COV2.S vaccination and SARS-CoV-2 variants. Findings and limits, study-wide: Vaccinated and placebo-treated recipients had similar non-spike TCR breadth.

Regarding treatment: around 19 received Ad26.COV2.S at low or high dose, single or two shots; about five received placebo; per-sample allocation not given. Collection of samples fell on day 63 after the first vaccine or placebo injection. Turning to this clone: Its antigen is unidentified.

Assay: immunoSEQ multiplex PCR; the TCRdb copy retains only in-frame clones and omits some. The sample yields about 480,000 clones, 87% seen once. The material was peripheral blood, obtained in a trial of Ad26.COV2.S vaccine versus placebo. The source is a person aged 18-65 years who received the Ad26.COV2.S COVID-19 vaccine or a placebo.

DNA of the CDR3: TGTGCCAGCAGTTTTAGGGATACTGAGCAGTTCTTC. It specifies CASSFRDTEQFF. V and J are TRBV27 and TRBJ2-1; D remains ambiguous. Germline V gene data show CDR1 as MNHEY and CDR2 as SMNVEV (reference sequence). The CDR3 has 12 residues. V lost 3 bases and J lost 9, with 9 bases in between.